The 4 T cell receptor beta chains below were found in one sample sequenced in a study of vaccination effects on CD4 cells after COVID-19. When about ten days of culture had elapsed, CD4+ T cells were isolated. BNT162b2 vaccine or mRNA-1273 vaccine was given to participants in two doses. Sequencing used immunoSEQ multiplex PCR; TCRdb keeps in-frame clones, though not all of them. The table includes 60,000 to 80,000 clones, 74% detected once. Their target antigens are unknown. The sample was CD4+ T cells from PBMCs cultured without peptide, taken after COVID-19 vaccination. These TCRs come from a human donor who received a COVID-19 vaccine.

This chain joins TRBV14 and TRBJ1-2; D possibly corresponds to TRBD1 (5 bases). Per germline, CDR1 SGHDN and CDR2 FVKESK. V lost 0 bases, J lost 8 bases, and 13 bases lay in between. The CDR3 is 14 amino acids. CDR3 residues: CASSQDRQGGGYTF. For the CDR3, the DNA is TGTGCCAGCAGCCAAGATAGGCAGGGTGGGGGCTACACCTTC.

The chain recombines TRBV4-3 with TRBJ2-2; D is tentatively TRBD1 or TRBD2 (5 bases each). Trimming took off 0 bases at V and 8 bases at J, with 19 bases between the two ends. This CDR3 comprises 17 residues. Looked up from germline, CDR1 is LGHNA and CDR2 is YSLEER. Here the CDR3 DNA reads TGCGCCAGCAGCCAAGAGCCCGCTGGGGGTTGGGGGGGGGAGCTGTTTTTT. It codes for CASSQEPAGGWGGELFF.

This clone was recorded a few times. The gene calls are TRBV6-2 or TRBV6-3 and TRBJ1-5; 10 bases are a match to TRBD1. The CDR3 has 20 residues. After removal of 0 bases from V and 0 bases from J, the junction contained 11 bases not matched to a gene. Germline CDR1 MNHEY, CDR2 SVGEGT. CDR3 residues: CASSYSPRGTGAYSNQPQHF. The DNA of the CDR3 is TGTGCCAGCAGTTACTCCCCTCGTGGGACAGGGGCGTATAGCAATCAGCCCCAGCATTTT.

The rearrangement links TRBV12-3 or TRBV12-4 to TRBJ2-3; D call uncertain. The CDR3 is 13 residues long. The germline V and J ends were trimmed by 2 bases and 6 bases, with 9 bases remaining between them. The CDR3 here is CASSLRQADTQYF. In DNA, the CDR3 is TGTGCCAGCAGTTTACGGCAGGCCGATACGCAGTATTTT.